One and the same sample provided the 7 T cell receptor beta chains below, sequenced in a study of OX40 agonist ivuxolimab in advanced cancers. Library creation used the immunoSEQ multiplex PCR assay. Imported from immuneACCESS, the table was reduced by TCRdb to in-frame sequences with V and J called. These copies leave out some clones; in studies compared against another copy, an unresolved V gene accounts for under half, and the cause of the remainder is not known. Recorded for this sample are 57,000 or so clones; around 81% of them occurred a single time. The top ten constitute over 2.5% of the sample. Sample: CD4+ or CD8+ T cells sorted from blood, taken in a trial of the OX40 agonist ivuxolimab. The origin of the receptors is an adult with an advanced solid tumor such as melanoma, head and neck, liver or kidney cancer.

The J gene is TRBJ2-4, the V gene TRBV28; D is undetermined. This CDR3 comprises 13 residues. Germline CDR1 reads MDHEN; CDR2 reads SYDVKM. V was pared by 5 bases and J by 2 bases, with 7 bases between. The CDR3, as DNA: TGTGCCAGCAGTAAATGGTCCAAAAACATTCAGTACTTC. Amino acid sequence: CASSKWSKNIQYF.

This clone qualifies as medium-sized. This CDR3 reads CASSSGQFMNTEAFF. The CDR3 bases are TGTGCCAGCAGCTCCGGACAGTTCATGAACACTGAAGCTTTCTTT. The J gene is TRBJ1-1, the V gene TRBV6-5; the D gene is possibly TRBD1 (6 bases). Trimming took 6 bases from V and 0 from J, leaving 14 bases between them. The CDR3 consists of 15 residues. From germline, CDR1 is MNHEY and CDR2 SVGAGI.

The gene calls are TRBV7-3 and TRBJ1-1; D unclear. The V end was cut by 2 bases, the J end by 0 bases, with 10 bases between. Germline CDR1 is SGHTA and CDR2 is FQGTGA. The CDR3 contains 15 residues. The CDR3 sequence: CASSLGYGLNTEAFF. CDR3 bases: TGTGCCAGCAGCTTAGGGTACGGGTTGAACACTGAAGCTTTCTTT.

The chain employs TRBV18 and TRBJ2-7, with a tentative D call TRBD2 (6 bases). The germline gives CDR1 KGHSH, CDR2 LQKENI. This CDR3 spans 15 amino acids. V lost 3 bases to trimming and J lost 4 bases, with 16 bases between them. The CDR3 DNA sequence: TGTGCCAGCTCACCGGGACTGGGAAGGGCTTACGAGCAGTACTTC. This sequence encodes CASSPGLGRAYEQYF.

The genes are TRBV10-3 and TRBJ2-5, with TRBD1 matching 8 bases. The V gene end was trimmed by 2 bases and the J gene end by 1 base; junction bases not matched to a gene: 15. This CDR3 contains 19 residues. Germline values: CDR1 ENHRY, CDR2 SYGVKD. In DNA, the CDR3 is TGTGCCATCAGTGAGCCGCTCTATTCGGTCGGGACAGGCCAAGAGACCCAGTACTTC. Protein: CAISEPLYSVGTGQETQYF.

The V call is TRBV29-1, the J call TRBJ2-2; weak D call: TRBD2 (6 bases). V dropped 4 bases and J dropped 4 bases, with 7 bases sitting between them. Per germline, CDR1 SQVTM and CDR2 ANQGSEA. The CDR3 extends over 12 amino acids. For the CDR3, the DNA is TGCAGCGTTGGAGCGGGCACCGGGGAGCTGTTTTTT. This codes for CSVGAGTGELFF.

DNA for the CDR3: TGCAGCGTTGGGCGGAACTACGAGCAGTACTTC. Translated, it gives CSVGRNYEQYF. J is TRBJ2-7 and V is TRBV29-1; D is uncertain. Germline V gene sequence: CDR1 SQVTM, CDR2 ANQGSEA. Trimming removed 4 bases from V and 3 bases from J, with 7 bases in between. The CDR3 length is 11 residues.